This TCR beta chain was observed in a study of blood T cell repertoires in COVID-19. About the research overall: The United States, Italy and Spain provided the acute and convalescent COVID-19 samples.

With 0 bases removed from V and 4 bases from J, the gap between germline ends came to 5 bases. Germline V gene lookup returns CDR1 KGHDR and CDR2 SFDVKD. The CDR3 is made up of 13 amino acids. Original methodology: Reference gene primer amplification yielded estimated nucleated cell counts. The data were produced by immunoSEQ multiplex PCR, yet TCRdb's version contains in-frame clones alone and is incomplete. The D gene and trimming were derived from the DNA, and the V and J assignments and clone size from that table. The sample has 90,000 to 100,000 clones, 75% to 90% seen once; the top ten hold under 2%.

The chain couples TRBV24-1 to TRBJ1-2, with D possibly matching TRBD1 (5 bases). The receptor was isolated from a man at least 80 years old with acute or convalescent COVID-19. The sequencing sample was made of peripheral blood. The CDR3 DNA reads as TGTGCCACCAGTGATTTGACAGGCTATGGCTACACCTTC. This translates into CATSDLTGYGYTF.